This T cell receptor (beta chain) emerged from a study of blood T cell repertoires in COVID-19. Germline V gene sequence: CDR1 MDHEN, CDR2 SYDVKM. CDR3 length: 14 amino acids. With 6 bases removed from V and 8 bases from J, the gap between germline ends came to 16 bases. In the original processing: Reference gene primer amplification yielded estimated nucleated cell counts. TCRdb's table, derived via immunoSEQ multiplex PCR, lists solely in-frame clones and lacks some. V and J calls and clone size follow that table, whereas D and trimming were derived from the DNA. The sample contains just under 250,000 clones, 85% to 90% of which appear only once. Across over 20 US areas, participants ranged in age from 18 to 89 years. Recovery among Cohort 3 donors was established by two negative PCRs, clearance, or symptom resolution.

The V call is TRBV28, the J call TRBJ1-4; D possibly corresponds to TRBD1 (6 bases). The sequencing input was PBMCs or T cells enriched from blood (not recorded which). The origin of this receptor is a woman in her twenties or thirties who had recovered from COVID-19. The CDR3 nucleotides read TGTGCCAGCAGCAGAGACAGGAACGTGGAAAAACTGTTTTTT. Residues: CASSRDRNVEKLFF.